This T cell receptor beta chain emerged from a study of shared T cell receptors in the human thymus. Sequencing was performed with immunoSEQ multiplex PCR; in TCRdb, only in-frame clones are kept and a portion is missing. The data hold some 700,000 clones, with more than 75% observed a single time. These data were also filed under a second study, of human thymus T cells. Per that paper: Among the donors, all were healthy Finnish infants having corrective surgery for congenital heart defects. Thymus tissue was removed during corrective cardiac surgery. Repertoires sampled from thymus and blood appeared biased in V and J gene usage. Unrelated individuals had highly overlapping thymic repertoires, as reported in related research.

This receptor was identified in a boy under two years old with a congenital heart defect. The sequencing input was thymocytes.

CDR3 region: CASSRGRGNTDTQYF. DNA for the CDR3: TGTGCCAGCTCCCGCGGGAGAGGTAACACAGATACGCAGTATTTT. The chain couples TRBV6-5 to TRBJ2-3; TRBD2 aligns across 7 bases. Trimming took 8 bases from V and 2 from J; bases not matched to a gene: 10. Germline lookup yields CDR1 MNHEY and CDR2 SVGAGI. This CDR3 has 15 amino acids.